This TCR beta chain was sequenced for a study of shared clonotypes between healthy human individuals. Study-level background: CD4 naive cells filled three plates per donor, CD4 memory three, CD8 naive two and CD8 memory one. Notes on the study in general: The study's rarefaction showed incomplete sorted-subset sequencing despite large depth.

Trimming took 6 bases from V and 8 from J; bases not matched to a gene: 6. The germline V gene encodes CDR1 SQVTM and CDR2 ANQGSEA. The CDR3 runs to 11 residues. The assay was run at deep level. TCRdb keeps only in-frame clones here, not all; method: immunoSEQ multiplex PCR. In the table there are roughly 1,600,000 clones, around 98.5% of which are singletons. Concerning this clone: Its specificity is unknown.

The sample taken for sequencing was naive CD4+ T cells sorted from blood. Subset denoted: CD45RA+ positively selected. The rearrangement uses TRBV29-1 and TRBJ1-2; 7 nucleotides match TRBD1. This receptor was obtained from a man in his thirties or forties in good health. This chain's CDR3 is CSVRQGMGYTF. The CDR3 region has the DNA TGCAGCGTACGACAGGGTATGGGCTACACCTTC.